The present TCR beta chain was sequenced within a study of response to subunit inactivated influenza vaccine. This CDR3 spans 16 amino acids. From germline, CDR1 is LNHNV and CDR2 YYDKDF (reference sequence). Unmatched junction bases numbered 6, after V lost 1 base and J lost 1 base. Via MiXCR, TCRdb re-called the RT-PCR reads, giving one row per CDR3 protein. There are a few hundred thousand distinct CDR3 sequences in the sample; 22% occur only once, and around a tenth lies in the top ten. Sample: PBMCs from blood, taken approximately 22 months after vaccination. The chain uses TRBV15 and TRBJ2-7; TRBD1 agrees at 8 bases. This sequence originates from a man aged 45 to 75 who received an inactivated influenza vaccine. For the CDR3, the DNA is TGTGCCACCAGCAGAGCAGGGGGCTGGGGATCCTACGAGCAGTACTTC. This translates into CATSRAGGWGSYEQYF. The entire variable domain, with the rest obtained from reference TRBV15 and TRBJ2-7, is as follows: DAMVIQNPRYQVTQFGKPVTLSCSQTLNHNVMYWYQQKSSQAPKLLFHYYDKDFNNEADTPDNFQSRRPNTSFCFLDIRSPGLGDTAMYLCATSRAGGWGSYEQYFGPGTRLTVT.